This T cell receptor (beta chain) was captured in a study of shared clonotypes between healthy human individuals. Sequencing used immunoSEQ multiplex PCR; TCRdb keeps in-frame clones, though not all of them. Here the sample spans about 560,000 clones, just over 75% being singletons. Looked up from germline, CDR1 is SQVTM and CDR2 is ANQGSEA. The CDR3 totals 14 residues. A note on this clone: This could be a read error, since a much larger clone is one nucleotide away.

The chain recombines TRBV29-1 with TRBJ1-2, with D maybe TRBD1 (6 bases). The sequence derives from a woman in her forties in good health. Some clones in this sample may be carry-over from other donors' samples. Sequencing was performed on PBMCs. The CDR3 sequence: CNVEGGPQDYGYTF. In nucleotides, the CDR3 is TGCAACGTTGAGGGGGGGCCTCAGGACTATGGCTACACCTTC. Full variable domain (missing parts from reference TRBV29-1 and TRBJ1-2): SAVISQKPSRDICQRGTSLTIQCQVDSQVTMMFWYRQQPGQSLTLIATANQGSEATYESGFVIDKFPISRPNLTFSTLTVSNMSPEDSSIYLCNVEGGPQDYGYTFGSGTRLTVV.